This T cell receptor (beta chain) was observed in a study of vaccination and CD4 T cells after COVID-19. In the study overall: The convalescent population consisted of six males and four females, two of whom were of Hispanic ethnicity.

Treatment indicated: approximately 11-day PBMC culture with coronavirus spike peptide pools or control peptides (ViraFEST assay). Concerning this clonotype itself: Its specificity is unknown.

Findings of the study overall: Convalescent patients' vaccine-specific clones were spike mono-reactive in 304 of 307 cases.

The V gene lost 3 bases and the J gene lost 2 bases, with 10 bases spanning the gap. CDR1 and CDR2 (germline): MNHEY, SVGEGT. This CDR3 contains 14 residues. Sequencing of cultured CD4+ T cell DNA used the Oncomine TCR Beta short-read assay. TCRdb ran MiXCR on the PCR reads and lists one entry per CDR3 protein. Among under 15,000 distinct CDR3 sequences listed, about three quarters were seen once. The TCR sequence derives from a human donor who had recovered from COVID-19. What was sequenced was CD4+ T cells from blood, cultured in vitro. This chain uses TRBV6-2 or TRBV6-3 with TRBJ2-5; D not resolved. The CDR3 region is CASSYAPTQETQYF. CDR3 sequence (DNA): TGTGCCAGCAGTTATGCGCCCACTCAAGAGACCCAGTACTTC.